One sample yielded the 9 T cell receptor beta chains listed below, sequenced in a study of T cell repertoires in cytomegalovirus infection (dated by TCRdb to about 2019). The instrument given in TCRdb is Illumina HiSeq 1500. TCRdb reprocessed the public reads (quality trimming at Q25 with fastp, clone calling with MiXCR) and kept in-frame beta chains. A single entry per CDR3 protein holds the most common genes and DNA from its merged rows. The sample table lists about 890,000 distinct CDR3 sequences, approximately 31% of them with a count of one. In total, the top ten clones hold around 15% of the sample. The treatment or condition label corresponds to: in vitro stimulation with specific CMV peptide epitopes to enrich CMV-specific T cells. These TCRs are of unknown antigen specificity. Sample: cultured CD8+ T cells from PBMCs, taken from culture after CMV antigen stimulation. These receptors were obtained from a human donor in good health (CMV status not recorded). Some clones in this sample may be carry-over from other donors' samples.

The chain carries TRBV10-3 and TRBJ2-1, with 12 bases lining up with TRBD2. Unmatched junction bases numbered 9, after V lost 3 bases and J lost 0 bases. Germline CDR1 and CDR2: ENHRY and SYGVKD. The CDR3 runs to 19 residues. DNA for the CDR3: TGTGCCATCAGTGATGAAGTGACTAGCGGGAGAAGCTCCTACAATGAGCAGTTCTTC. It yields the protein CAISDEVTSGRSSYNEQFF.

The CDR3 spells CASSLAPQRGLNEQFF. The CDR3 coding sequence is TGTGCCAGCAGCTTGGCCCCCCAGCGGGGGTTGAATGAGCAGTTCTTC. The V and J genes are TRBV5-6 and TRBJ2-1; 8 bases align to TRBD2. CDR1 is SGHDT and CDR2 is YYEEEE in the germline V gene. Losses at the gene ends were 0 bases for V and 7 bases for J; bases not matched to a gene: 9. The CDR3 length is 16 residues.

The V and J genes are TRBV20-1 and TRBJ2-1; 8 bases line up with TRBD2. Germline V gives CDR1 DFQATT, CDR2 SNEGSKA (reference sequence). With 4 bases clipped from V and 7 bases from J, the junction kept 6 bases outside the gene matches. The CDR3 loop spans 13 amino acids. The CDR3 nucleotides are TGCAGTGCTAAGGGGACTAGTTATAATGAGCAGTTCTTC. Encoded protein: CSAKGTSYNEQFF.

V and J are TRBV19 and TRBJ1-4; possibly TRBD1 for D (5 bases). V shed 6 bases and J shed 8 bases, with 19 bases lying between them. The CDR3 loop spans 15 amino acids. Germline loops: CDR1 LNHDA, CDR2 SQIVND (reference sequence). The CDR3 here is CASRDPTQGGEKLFF. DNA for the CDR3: TGTGCCAGTAGGGACCCTACGCAGGGTGGGGAAAAACTGTTTTTT.

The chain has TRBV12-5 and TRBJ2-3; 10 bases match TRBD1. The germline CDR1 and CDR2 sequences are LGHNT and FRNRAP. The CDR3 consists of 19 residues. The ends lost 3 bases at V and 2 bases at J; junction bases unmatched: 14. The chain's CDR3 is CASGFRTGGPTFHTDTQYF. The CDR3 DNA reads TGTGCTAGTGGTTTCCGGACAGGGGGACCCACTTTCCACACAGATACGCAGTATTTT.

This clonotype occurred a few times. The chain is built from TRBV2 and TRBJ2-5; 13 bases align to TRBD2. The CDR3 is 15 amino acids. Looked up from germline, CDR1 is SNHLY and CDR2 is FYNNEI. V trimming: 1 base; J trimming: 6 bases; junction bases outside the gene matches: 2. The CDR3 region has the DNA TGTGCCAGCAGTGAAGGACTAGCGGGGGGTCAGACCCAGTACTTC. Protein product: CASSEGLAGGQTQYF.

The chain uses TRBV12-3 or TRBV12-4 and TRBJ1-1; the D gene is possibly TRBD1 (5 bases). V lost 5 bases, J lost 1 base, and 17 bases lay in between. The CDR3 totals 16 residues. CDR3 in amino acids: CASSHYQTRGNTEAFF. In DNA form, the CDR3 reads TGTGCCAGCAGTCACTATCAAACTAGGGGGAACACTGAAGCTTTCTTT.

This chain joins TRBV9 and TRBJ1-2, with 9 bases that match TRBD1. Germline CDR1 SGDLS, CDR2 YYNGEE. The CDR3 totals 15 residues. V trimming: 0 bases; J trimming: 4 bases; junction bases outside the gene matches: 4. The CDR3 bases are TGTGCCAGCAGCGTAGCTCGGGGACAGGGCTATGGCTACACCTTC. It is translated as CASSVARGQGYGYTF.

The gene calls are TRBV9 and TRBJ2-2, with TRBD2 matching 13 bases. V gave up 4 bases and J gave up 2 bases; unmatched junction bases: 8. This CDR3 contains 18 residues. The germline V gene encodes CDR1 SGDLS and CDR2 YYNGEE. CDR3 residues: CASSLTTSGGPNTGELFF. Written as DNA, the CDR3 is TGTGCCAGCAGCCTAACGACTAGCGGGGGGCCTAACACCGGGGAGCTGTTTTTT.